This T cell receptor beta chain was sequenced for a study of cytomegalovirus exposure and HLA in healthy donors. At the level of the study: Sequencing of about 200 million T cells in an earlier analysis found under 120 million unique TCR beta sequences. General study findings and limits: As was reported, the classifier diagnosed cytomegalovirus status with high specificity and sensitivity. Most TCRs appeared rarely, but some public TCRs recurred in many donors.

Trimming cost V 0 bases and J 1 base; bases outside gene matches: 20. The CDR3 sequence is 23 residues long. Per germline, CDR1 GTSNPN and CDR2 SVGIG (reference sequence). About this clone: Its antigen is unknown.

The PCR had 60 Vbeta and 13 Jbeta primers. The table came from immunoSEQ multiplex PCR; TCRdb's copy has only in-frame clones and leaves some out. The sample holds under 200,000 clones, around 77% seen once. This chain connects TRBV30 to TRBJ2-1; TRBD2 matches 14 bases. Sequencing was done on a sample of PBMCs. The receptor comes from a man in his 60s in good health and CMV-seronegative. The CDR3 loop reads CAWSVNPLGWGLAGDGSYNEQFF. The CDR3 DNA reads as TGTGCCTGGAGTGTAAACCCCCTAGGATGGGGACTAGCGGGAGATGGGTCCTACAATGAGCAGTTCTTC.